A selection of T cell receptor beta chains follows, all from one sample in a study of persistence of HIV-infected CD4 T cells. Antigen specificity for these receptors is unknown. Method: immunoSEQ multiplex PCR; TCRdb's copy keeps in-frame clones and lacks some. The table shows more than 30,000 clones, with roughly 80% occurring only once. The sample consisted of CD4+ T cells sorted from PBMCs after approximately 19-hour stimulation, taken from a patient who received antiretroviral therapy. The receptors were gathered from an adult man with HIV who was CMV-seropositive. Each CDR3 is given with its conserved first and last residue. A D gene is named only where the DNA matches it firmly. Rows may omit the clone size; those that give it use once, few, many or a size class.

v_gene	d_gene	abundance	j_gene	CDR3aa	CDR3nt
TRBV6-5	.	.	TRBJ2-2	CASATMMSTGELFF	TGTGCCAGCGCGACGATGATGAGCACCGGGGAGCTGTTTTTT
TRBV6-5	TRBD1	few	TRBJ1-6	CASSYNRDSGNSPLHF	TGTGCCAGCAGTTACAACCGGGACAGCGGTAATTCACCCCTCCACTTT
TRBV28	TRBD1	.	TRBJ1-6	CASSARTGGNSPLHF	TGTGCCAGCAGTGCTCGGACAGGGGGCAATTCACCCCTCCACTTT
TRBV19	.	.	TRBJ2-6	CASTPRGRSGANVLTF	TGTGCCAGTACCCCCAGGGGACGCTCTGGGGCCAACGTCCTGACTTTC
TRBV24-1	.	.	TRBJ2-7	CATSPSGEPSYEQYF	TGTGCCACCAGTCCCTCCGGGGAGCCATCCTACGAGCAGTACTTC
TRBV7-6	.	.	TRBJ1-6	CASSPTRGGPYSPLHF	TGTGCCAGCAGCCCGACACGGGGAGGACCTTATTCACCCCTCCACTTT
TRBV18	.	.	TRBJ1-2	CASSPAARNYGYTF	TGTGCCAGCTCACCAGCGGCACGTAACTATGGCTACACCTTC
TRBV25-1	.	.	TRBJ2-7	CASSDSAGSRYEQYF	TGTGCCAGCAGTGATTCGGCGGGGTCAAGGTACGAGCAGTACTTC
TRBV19	.	once	TRBJ1-2	CASSRPHTNYGYTF	TGTGCCAGTAGCCGACCGCACACTAACTATGGCTACACCTTC
TRBV3-1/TRBV3-2	.	.	TRBJ1-2	CASSRRDINYGYTF	TGTGCCAGCAGCCGCCGGGACATCAACTATGGCTACACCTTC
TRBV16	.	.	TRBJ2-7	CASSQWKGTYEQYF	TGTGCCAGCAGCCAATGGAAGGGTACCTACGAGCAGTACTTC
TRBV29-1	.	few	TRBJ1-1	CSSDPMNTEAFF	TGCAGCTCGGACCCGATGAACACTGAAGCTTTCTTT
TRBV15	TRBD1	few	TRBJ1-5	CATSRGTGVYQPQHF	TGTGCCACCAGCAGAGGGACAGGGGTTTATCAGCCCCAGCATTTT
TRBV18	TRBD1	.	TRBJ1-1	CASSPDRGDTEAFF	TGTGCCAGCTCACCAGACAGGGGAGACACTGAAGCTTTCTTT
TRBV5-4	TRBD1	.	TRBJ2-7	CASSFGDRAHEQYF	TGTGCCAGCAGCTTTGGGGACAGGGCCCACGAGCAGTACTTC
TRBV27	TRBD1	.	TRBJ2-6	CASSRGQGARGANVLTF	TGTGCCAGCAGCCGGGGACAGGGGGCGCGCGGGGCCAACGTCCTGACTTTC
TRBV6-6	.	.	TRBJ1-2	CASSYLRQVNDGYTF	TGTGCCAGCAGTTACCTGAGACAGGTGAATGATGGCTACACCTTC
TRBV9	.	.	TRBJ1-2	CASSVGSGEEGYTF	TGTGCCAGCAGCGTAGGGTCAGGGGAGGAAGGCTACACCTTC
TRBV18	.	.	TRBJ1-1	CASHQEGGSAFF	TGTGCCAGCCATCAGGAGGGGGGTTCGGCTTTCTTT
TRBV28	TRBD1	.	TRBJ2-1	CASSLAAGGHEQFF	TGTGCCAGCAGTTTAGCGGCAGGGGGCCATGAGCAGTTCTTC
TRBV6-5	.	.	TRBJ1-6	CASTPGHSSPLHF	TGTGCCAGCACCCCGGGACATTCCTCACCCCTCCACTTT
TRBV3-1/TRBV3-2	TRBD2	.	TRBJ2-2	CASSQVQRRLAGDTGELFF	TGTGCCAGCAGCCAAGTGCAGCGGAGACTAGCGGGGGACACCGGGGAGCTGTTTTTT
TRBV19	.	.	TRBJ1-2	CASSIATRNGYTF	TGTGCCAGTAGTATAGCGACTCGAAATGGCTACACCTTC
TRBV2	.	.	TRBJ1-4	CASRRWAGATNEKLFF	TGTGCCAGCAGACGGTGGGCAGGGGCAACTAATGAAAAACTGTTTTTT
TRBV7-6	TRBD1	.	TRBJ1-3	CASSPALAGQDGNTIYF	TGTGCCAGCAGCCCCGCTCTCGCGGGACAGGACGGAAACACCATATATTTT
TRBV6-5	.	few	TRBJ1-4	CASSYGGSNEKLFF	TGTGCCAGCAGTTACGGGGGGTCTAATGAAAAACTGTTTTTT
TRBV7-9	.	once	TRBJ2-2	CASSSTGVNTGELFF	TGTGCCAGCAGCTCAACGGGAGTGAACACCGGGGAGCTGTTTTTT
TRBV6-5	.	once	TRBJ1-3	CASSYGGSGNTIYF	TGTGCCAGCAGTTATGGGGGCTCTGGAAACACCATATATTTT
TRBV6-5	.	.	TRBJ1-4	CASSQTGDNEKLFF	TGTGCCAGCAGCCAGACAGGAGATAATGAAAAACTGTTTTTT
TRBV15	.	few	TRBJ1-4	CATSSLGAGEKLFF	TGTGCCACCAGCAGCCTAGGGGCCGGTGAAAAACTGTTTTTT
TRBV30	.	once	TRBJ1-3	CAWSGLAGGRSGNTIYF	TGTGCCTGGAGTGGCCTAGCAGGAGGGCGCTCTGGAAACACCATATATTTT
TRBV9	TRBD2	.	TRBJ2-3	CASSPRTSGVSTDTQYF	TGTGCCAGCAGCCCGAGGACTAGCGGGGTTAGCACAGATACGCAGTATTTT
TRBV5-5	TRBD2	.	TRBJ2-3	CASSSLRGGGFGTDTQYF	TGTGCCAGCAGCTCGCTGCGCGGGGGGGGCTTTGGGACAGATACGCAGTATTTT
TRBV5-5	.	.	TRBJ1-1	CASSPVLLNTEAFF	TGTGCCAGCAGTCCGGTTCTCTTGAACACTGAAGCTTTCTTT
TRBV7-6	TRBD1	.	TRBJ1-1	CASSLGAGGLNTEAFF	TGTGCCAGCAGCCTGGGGGCAGGGGGACTGAACACTGAAGCTTTCTTT
TRBV19	TRBD2	.	TRBJ2-2	CASSRGLAGSSNTGELFF	TGTGCCAGTAGCCGAGGACTAGCGGGGTCTTCGAACACCGGGGAGCTGTTTTTT
TRBV5-6	.	.	TRBJ1-2	CASSLGLAGNYGYTF	TGTGCCAGCAGCTTGGGCCTTGCCGGGAACTATGGCTACACCTTC
TRBV7-9	.	.	TRBJ2-1	CASSLDSTSYNEQFF	TGTGCCAGCAGCTTAGACAGCACATCTTACAATGAGCAGTTCTTC
TRBV6-5	.	.	TRBJ2-6	CASVGGRTGANVLTF	TGTGCCAGCGTGGGGGGTAGAACTGGGGCCAACGTCCTGACTTTC
TRBV7-9	.	.	TRBJ2-4	CASSQTRSSNIQYF	TGTGCCAGCAGCCAGACCAGGTCCAGTAACATTCAGTACTTC
TRBV7-8	.	.	TRBJ1-5	CASTRLQNQPQHF	TGTGCCAGCACCCGTCTTCAAAATCAGCCCCAGCATTTT
TRBV5-1	TRBD1	.	TRBJ2-2	CASSATGDGSTGELFF	TGCGCCAGCAGCGCTACAGGGGACGGGTCCACCGGGGAGCTGTTTTTT
TRBV6-4	.	.	TRBJ1-2	CASSDRGIGGYTF	TGTGCCAGCAGTGACAGGGGAATAGGAGGCTACACCTTC
TRBV9	.	.	TRBJ1-6	CASSPRALGSYNSPLHF	TGTGCCAGCAGCCCCCGCGCTTTGGGGTCCTATAATTCACCCCTCCACTTT
TRBV19	.	.	TRBJ2-2	CASISIRGTGELFF	TGTGCCAGTATCTCAATCAGGGGCACCGGGGAGCTGTTTTTT
TRBV7-3	.	.	TRBJ2-3	CASSTRDPTDTQYF	TGTGCCAGCAGCACGCGGGACCCCACAGATACGCAGTATTTT
TRBV4-1	TRBD1	.	TRBJ1-2	CASSQDRLGQDYGYTF	TGCGCCAGCAGCCAAGATCGGTTGGGACAGGATTATGGCTACACCTTC
TRBV4-1	.	.	TRBJ1-1	CASSQDSRGTEAFF	TGCGCCAGCAGCCAAGACTCCAGGGGAACTGAAGCTTTCTTT
TRBV5-1	.	.	TRBJ1-4	CASSLAVGEANEKLFF	TGCGCCAGCAGCTTGGCCGTTGGGGAGGCTAATGAAAAACTGTTTTTT
TRBV6-5	.	few	TRBJ1-6	CASTAQPYVPLHF	TGTGCCAGCACCGCCCAGCCCTATGTACCCCTCCACTTT
TRBV19	TRBD2	once	TRBJ2-5	CASSARGAQYF	TGTGCCAGTAGTGCCCGGGGGGCCCAGTACTTC
TRBV23-1	TRBD2	once	TRBJ2-2	CASSRPGGRDTGELFF	TGCGCCAGCAGTCGCCCGGGGGGGCGAGACACCGGGGAGCTGTTTTTT
TRBV7-2	.	.	TRBJ1-2	CASSPTTIYGVGGYTF	TGTGCCAGCAGCCCTACAACAATTTACGGGGTGGGAGGCTACACCTTC
TRBV27	.	few	TRBJ1-2	CASSLKGSDGYTF	TGTGCCAGCAGTTTGAAGGGATCGGATGGCTACACCTTC
TRBV28	.	.	TRBJ1-1	CAIQGVRGEAFF	TGTGCCATCCAAGGGGTGCGGGGCGAAGCTTTCTTT
TRBV7-9	.	.	TRBJ1-5	CASSMGGTDQPQHF	TGTGCCAGCAGCATGGGCGGGACGGATCAGCCCCAGCATTTT
TRBV12-3/TRBV12-4	.	once	TRBJ2-2	CASRDSPTGELFF	TGTGCCAGCAGGGACAGCCCCACCGGGGAGCTGTTTTTT